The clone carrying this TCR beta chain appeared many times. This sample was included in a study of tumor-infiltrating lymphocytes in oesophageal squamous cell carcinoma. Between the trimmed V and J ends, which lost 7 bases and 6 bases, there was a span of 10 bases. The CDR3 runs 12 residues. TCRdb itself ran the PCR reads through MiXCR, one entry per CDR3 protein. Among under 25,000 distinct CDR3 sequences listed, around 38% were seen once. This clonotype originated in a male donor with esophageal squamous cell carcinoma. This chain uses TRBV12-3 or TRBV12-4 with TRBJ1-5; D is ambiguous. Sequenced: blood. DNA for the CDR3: TGTGCCAGCACTCTATTGGGTCAGCCCCAGCATTTT. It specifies CASTLLGQPQHF.